This T cell receptor beta chain was observed in a study of cytomegalovirus exposure and HLA in healthy donors. For the study at large: The Caucasian-associated ancestry cluster contained about 80% of the 300 to 400 genotyped donors. Whole-study results and caveats: Some V segments could not be told apart, so they were left out, TRBV6-2 and TRBV6-3 among them.

Donors were nominally healthy when sampled, though unrecorded immune exposures were likely. Vbeta (60) and Jbeta (13) primers were used in the PCR. The method was immunoSEQ multiplex PCR; TCRdb's version includes in-frame clones alone and lacks a portion of them. The sample contains about 130,000 clones, approximately 79% of which appear only once. Of note for this clone: The antigen is unknown.

Per the germline V gene, CDR1 is SNHLY and CDR2 is FYNNEI. There are 13 residues in the CDR3. With V trimmed by 4 bases and J by 7 bases, 2 bases remained unmatched. Sequencing used PBMCs. The source is a man between 18 and 29 years old in good health and CMV-seropositive. The V gene is TRBV2, the J gene TRBJ2-1; 9 bases are a match to TRBD1. In DNA, the CDR3 is TGTGCCAGCAGTGCCGGGACAGGGAATGAGCAGTTCTTC. This translates into CASSAGTGNEQFF. Drawing the rest from reference TRBV2 and TRBJ2-1, the complete variable domain is EPEVTQTPSHQVTQMGQEVILRCVPISNHLYFYWYRQILGQKVEFLVSFYNNEISEKSEIFDDQFSVERPDGSNFTLKIRSTKLEDSAMYFCASSAGTGNEQFFGPGTRLTVL.